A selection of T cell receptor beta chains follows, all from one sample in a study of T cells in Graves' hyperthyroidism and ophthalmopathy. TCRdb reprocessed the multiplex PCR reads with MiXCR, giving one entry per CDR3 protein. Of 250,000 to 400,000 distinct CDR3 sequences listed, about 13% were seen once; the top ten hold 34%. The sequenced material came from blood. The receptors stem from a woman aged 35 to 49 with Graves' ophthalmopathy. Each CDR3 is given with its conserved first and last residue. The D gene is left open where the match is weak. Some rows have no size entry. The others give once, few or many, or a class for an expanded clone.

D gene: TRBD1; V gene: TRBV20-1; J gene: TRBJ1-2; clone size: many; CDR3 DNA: TGCAGTGCCCAACGGGCAGGGGGCGTTTATGGCTACACCTTC; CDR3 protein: CSAQRAGGVYGYTF
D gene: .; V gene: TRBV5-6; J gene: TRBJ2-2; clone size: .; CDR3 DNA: TGTGCCAGCTTGACAGAGATGACCGGGGAGCTGTTTTTT; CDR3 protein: CASLTEMTGELFF
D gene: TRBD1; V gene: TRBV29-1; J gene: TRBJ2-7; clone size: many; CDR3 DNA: TGCAGCGTCGCTTGGACAGGGGGGTCCTACGAGCAGTACTTC; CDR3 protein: CSVAWTGGSYEQYF
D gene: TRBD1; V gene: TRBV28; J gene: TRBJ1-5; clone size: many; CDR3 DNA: TGTGCCAGCAGAAGGGACAGGGGGCGAAGTCAGCCCCAGCATTTT; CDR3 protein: CASRRDRGRSQPQHF
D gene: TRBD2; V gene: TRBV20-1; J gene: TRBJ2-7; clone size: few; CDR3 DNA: TGCAGTGCTAGAGGGAGGGGACTAGCGGGAGTCCTCAACGAGCAGTACTTC; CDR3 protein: CSARGRGLAGVLNEQYF
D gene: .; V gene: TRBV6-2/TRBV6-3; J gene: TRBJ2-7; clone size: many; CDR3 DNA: TGTGCCAGCAGTTACTCGACAGCCATAGAGCAGTACTTC; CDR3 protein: CASSYSTAIEQYF
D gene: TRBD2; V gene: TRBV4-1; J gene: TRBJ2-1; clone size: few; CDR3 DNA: TGCGCCAGCAGCTTCACTAGCGGGGGCTACAATGAGCAGTTCTTC; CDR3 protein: CASSFTSGGYNEQFF
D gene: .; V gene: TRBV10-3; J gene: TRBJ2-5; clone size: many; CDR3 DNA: TGTGCCATCAGTGAGTCCCGGACAGCCACCTTTGAGACCCAGTACTTC; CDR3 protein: CAISESRTATFETQYF
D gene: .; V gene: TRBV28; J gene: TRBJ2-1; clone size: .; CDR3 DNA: TGTGCCAGCAGGTCCCTAGGCAATGAGCAGTTCTTC; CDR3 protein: CASRSLGNEQFF
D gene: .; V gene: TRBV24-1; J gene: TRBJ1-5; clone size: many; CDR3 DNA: TGTGCCACCACCCTGGACATGCCCCCCAGTCAGCCCCAGCATTTT; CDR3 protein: CATTLDMPPSQPQHF
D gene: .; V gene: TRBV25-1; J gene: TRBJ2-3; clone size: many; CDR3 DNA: TGTGCCAGCAAATCGGATACGCAGTATTTT; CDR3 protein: CASKSDTQYF
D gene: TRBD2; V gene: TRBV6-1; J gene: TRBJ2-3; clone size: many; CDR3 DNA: TGTGCCAGCGTTCTAGCGGGAGAGTCAGATACGCAGTATTTT; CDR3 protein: CASVLAGESDTQYF
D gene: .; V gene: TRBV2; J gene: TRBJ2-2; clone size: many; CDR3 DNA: TGTGCCAGCAGTAAAAACAGGGTATCGAACACCGGGGAGCTGTTTTTT; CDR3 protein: CASSKNRVSNTGELFF
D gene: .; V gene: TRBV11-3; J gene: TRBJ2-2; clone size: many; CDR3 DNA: TGTGCCAGCAGCCCGATGACAGTCACCGGGGAGCTGTTTTTT; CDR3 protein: CASSPMTVTGELFF
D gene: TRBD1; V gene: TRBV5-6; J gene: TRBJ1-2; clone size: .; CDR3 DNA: TGTGCCAGCAGTTTTCTTAACAGGGGCAATGATGGCTACACCTTC; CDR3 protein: CASSFLNRGNDGYTF
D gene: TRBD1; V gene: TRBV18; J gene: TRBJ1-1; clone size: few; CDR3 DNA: TGTGCCAGCTCACCAGCCGGACAGGGGGCGACCATGAACACTGAAGCTTTCTTT; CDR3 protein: CASSPAGQGATMNTEAFF
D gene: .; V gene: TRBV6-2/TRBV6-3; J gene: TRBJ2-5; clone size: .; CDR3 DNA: TGTGCCAGCAGTTACTCGAGGTTCGGGTCCCCCAAGTACCAAGAGACCCAGTACTTC; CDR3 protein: CASSYSRFGSPKYQETQYF
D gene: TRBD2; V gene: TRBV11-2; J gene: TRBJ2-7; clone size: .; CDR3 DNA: TGTGCCAGCAGTCACGCTAGCGGCTATTACGAGCAGTACTTC; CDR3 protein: CASSHASGYYEQYF
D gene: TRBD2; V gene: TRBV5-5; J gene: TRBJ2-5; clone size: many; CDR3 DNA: TGTGCCAGCAGCTCCACTAGCGGGGAAGAGACCCAGTACTTC; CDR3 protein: CASSSTSGEETQYF
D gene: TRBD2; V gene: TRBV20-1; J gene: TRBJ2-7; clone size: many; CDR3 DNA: TGCAGTGCGCCTAGGACTAGCGGGAGGGCCTACGAGCAGTACTTC; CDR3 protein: CSAPRTSGRAYEQYF
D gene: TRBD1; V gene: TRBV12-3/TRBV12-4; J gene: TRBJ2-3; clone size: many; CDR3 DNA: TGTGCCAGCAGTTTGGGAAGGGGGCTCACAGATACGCAGTATTTT; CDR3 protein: CASSLGRGLTDTQYF
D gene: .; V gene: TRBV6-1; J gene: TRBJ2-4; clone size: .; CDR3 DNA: TGTGCCAGCAGCAGGAGCTTAGCCAAAAACATTCAGTACTTC; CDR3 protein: CASSRSLAKNIQYF
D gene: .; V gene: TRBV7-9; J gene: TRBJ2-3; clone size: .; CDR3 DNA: TGTGCCAGCAGCCGGGGGACGGGGAGCACAGATACGCAGTATTTT; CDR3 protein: CASSRGTGSTDTQYF
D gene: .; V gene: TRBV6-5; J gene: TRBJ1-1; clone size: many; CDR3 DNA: TGTGCCAGCAGTTACACCCGCCCAAGTAACACTGAAGCTTTCTTT; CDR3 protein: CASSYTRPSNTEAFF
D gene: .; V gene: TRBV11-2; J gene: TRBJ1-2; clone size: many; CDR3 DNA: TGTGCCAGCAGCTTATACGGAAGTGGCTACACCTTC; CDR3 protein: CASSLYGSGYTF
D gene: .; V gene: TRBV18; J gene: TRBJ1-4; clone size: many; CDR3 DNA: TGTGCCAGCTCACCACCGATGACGGAGCGGGATGAAAAACTGTTTTTT; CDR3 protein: CASSPPMTERDEKLFF
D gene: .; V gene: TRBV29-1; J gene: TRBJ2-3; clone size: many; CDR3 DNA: TGCAGCGTTGAGTTGGCCGCGAATACGCAGTATTTT; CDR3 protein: CSVELAANTQYF
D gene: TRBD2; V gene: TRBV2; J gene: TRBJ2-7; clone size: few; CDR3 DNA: TGTGCCAGCAGTGAAACCGGGACTAGCGAGCAGTACTTC; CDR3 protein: CASSETGTSEQYF
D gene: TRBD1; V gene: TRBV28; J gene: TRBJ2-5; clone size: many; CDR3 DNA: TGTGCCAGCAGTTCGGGGACAGGGCAGGAGACCCAGTACTTC; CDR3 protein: CASSSGTGQETQYF
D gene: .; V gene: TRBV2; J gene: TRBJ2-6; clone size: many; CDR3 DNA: TGTGCCAGCAGGGACAGTAGCTCTGGGGCCAACGTCCTGACTTTC; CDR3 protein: CASRDSSSGANVLTF
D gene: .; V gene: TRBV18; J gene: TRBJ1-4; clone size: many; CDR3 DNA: TGTGCCAGCTCACCGACAGGAACCGAAAAACTGTTTTTT; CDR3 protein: CASSPTGTEKLFF
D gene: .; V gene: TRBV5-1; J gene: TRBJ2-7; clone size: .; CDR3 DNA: TGCGCCAGCAGCGGGGGGAAGGGCCTCGAGCAGTACTTC; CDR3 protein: CASSGGKGLEQYF
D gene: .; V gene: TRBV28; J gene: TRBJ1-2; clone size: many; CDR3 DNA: TGTGCCAGCAGCCCTGGGGCATCCTTAGGCTACACCTTC; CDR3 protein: CASSPGASLGYTF
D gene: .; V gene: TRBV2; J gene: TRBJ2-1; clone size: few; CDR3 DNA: TGTGCCAGCACCCACAATGAGCAGTTCTTC; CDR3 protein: CASTHNEQFF
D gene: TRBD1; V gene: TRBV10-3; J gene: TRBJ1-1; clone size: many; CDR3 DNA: TGTGCCATCAGCGGGGGACAGCTAGTGAACACTGAAGCTTTCTTT; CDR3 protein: CAISGGQLVNTEAFF
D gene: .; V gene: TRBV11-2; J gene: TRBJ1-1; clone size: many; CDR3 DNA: TGTGCCAGCAGCCAGACATCGAACACTGAAGCTTTCTTT; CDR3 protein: CASSQTSNTEAFF
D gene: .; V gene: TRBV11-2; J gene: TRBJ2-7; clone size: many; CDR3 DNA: TGTGCCAGCAGCTTAGGGGGCTCGCTGAGCTCCTACGAGCAGTACTTC; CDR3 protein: CASSLGGSLSSYEQYF
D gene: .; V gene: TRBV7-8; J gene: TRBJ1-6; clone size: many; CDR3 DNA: TGTGCCAGCAGCTTAGATGCCAGAGATTCACCCCTCCACTTT; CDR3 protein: CASSLDARDSPLHF
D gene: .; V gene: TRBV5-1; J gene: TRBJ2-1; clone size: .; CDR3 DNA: TGCGCCAGCAGCTTTGCGCAGGGAGCCTCCAATGAGCAGTTCTTC; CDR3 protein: CASSFAQGASNEQFF
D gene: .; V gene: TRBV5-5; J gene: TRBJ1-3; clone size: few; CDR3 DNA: TGTGCCAGCAGCTTGGGCACCTCTGGAAACACCATATATTTT; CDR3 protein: CASSLGTSGNTIYF
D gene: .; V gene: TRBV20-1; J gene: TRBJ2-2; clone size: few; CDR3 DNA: TGCAGTGCTAGAGGGAGCCCGAGCGGGTACACCGGGGAGCTGTTTTTT; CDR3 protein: CSARGSPSGYTGELFF
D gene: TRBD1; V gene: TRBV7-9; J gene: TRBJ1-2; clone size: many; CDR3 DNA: TGTGCCAGCAGCTTAGGGGCTTCAAACAGGGGGCGAAGCTATGGCTACACCTTC; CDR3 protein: CASSLGASNRGRSYGYTF
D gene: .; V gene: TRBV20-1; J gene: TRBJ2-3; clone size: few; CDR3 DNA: TGCAGTGCCGACACCGGGACTCGTAGCACAGATACGCAGTATTTT; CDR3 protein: CSADTGTRSTDTQYF
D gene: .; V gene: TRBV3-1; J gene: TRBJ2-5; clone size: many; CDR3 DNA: TGTGCCAGCAGCCAAGAAGGGTGGGAGACCCAGTACTTC; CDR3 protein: CASSQEGWETQYF
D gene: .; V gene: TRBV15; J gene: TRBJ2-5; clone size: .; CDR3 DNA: TGTGCCACCAGCGACCGTTTTGGGCTAGCGTCGCAAGAGACCCAGTACTTC; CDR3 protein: CATSDRFGLASQETQYF
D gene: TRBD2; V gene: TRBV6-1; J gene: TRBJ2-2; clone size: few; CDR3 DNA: TGTGCCAGCACGCGGGAGTGGACCGGGGAGCTGTTTTTT; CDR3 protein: CASTREWTGELFF
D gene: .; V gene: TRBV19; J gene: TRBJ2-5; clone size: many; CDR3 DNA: TGTGCCAGTAGTATTGGCGGCGCCCCGAGCCAAGAGACCCAGTACTTC; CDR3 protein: CASSIGGAPSQETQYF
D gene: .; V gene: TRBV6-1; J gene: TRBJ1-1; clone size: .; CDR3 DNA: TGTGCCAGCAGAGAAGACAGGACCACTGAAGCTTTCTTT; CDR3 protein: CASREDRTTEAFF
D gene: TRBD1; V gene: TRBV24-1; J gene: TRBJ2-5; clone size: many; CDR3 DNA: TGTGCCACCAGTGATTTGCGAGACAGGGGAATTGGCCAAGAGACCCAGTACTTC; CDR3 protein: CATSDLRDRGIGQETQYF
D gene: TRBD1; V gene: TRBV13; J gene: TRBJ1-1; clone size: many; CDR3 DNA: TGTGCCAGCAGCTTAGGCGGACAGGGAATGAGTGAAGCTTTCTTT; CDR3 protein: CASSLGGQGMSEAFF
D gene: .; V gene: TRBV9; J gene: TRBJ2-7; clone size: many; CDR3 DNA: TGTGCCAGCAGCGTAGCGGGTACGACGAACTACGAGCAGTACTTC; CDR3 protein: CASSVAGTTNYEQYF
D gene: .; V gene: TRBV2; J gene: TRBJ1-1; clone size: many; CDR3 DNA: TGTGCCAGGAAAAGGGAGGGGAACACTGAAGCTTTCTTT; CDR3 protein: CARKREGNTEAFF
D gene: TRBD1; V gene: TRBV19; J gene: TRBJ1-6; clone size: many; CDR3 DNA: TGTGCCAGTCAGCCATGGGACAGGCGGCCGGGCAATTCACCCCTCCACTTT; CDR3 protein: CASQPWDRRPGNSPLHF
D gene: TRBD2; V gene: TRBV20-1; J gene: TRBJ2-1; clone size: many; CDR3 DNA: TGCAGTGCTCACACCGGGACTAGCAATGAGCAGTTCTTC; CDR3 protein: CSAHTGTSNEQFF
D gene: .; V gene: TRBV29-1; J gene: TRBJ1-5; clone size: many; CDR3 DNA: TGCAGCGTTGGTTCGGGGAACCAGCCCCAGCATTTT; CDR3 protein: CSVGSGNQPQHF
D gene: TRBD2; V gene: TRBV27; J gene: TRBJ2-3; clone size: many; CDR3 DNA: TGTGCCAGCAGTTATTCTAGCGGGAGGGCCGGGAAAGATACGCAGTATTTT; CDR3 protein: CASSYSSGRAGKDTQYF
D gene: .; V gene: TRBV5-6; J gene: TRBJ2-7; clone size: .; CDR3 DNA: TGTGCCAGCAGCCTGGGCTTTCCACCGTACGAGCAGTACTTC; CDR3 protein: CASSLGFPPYEQYF
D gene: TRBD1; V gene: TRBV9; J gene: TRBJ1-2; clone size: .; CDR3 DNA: TGTGCCAGCAGCGGAGACAGGGACTATGGCTACACCTTC; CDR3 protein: CASSGDRDYGYTF
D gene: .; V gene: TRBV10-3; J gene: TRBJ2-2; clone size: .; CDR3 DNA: TGTGCCATCATGGGGCTCCCTGGCGGGGAGCTGTTTTTT; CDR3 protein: CAIMGLPGGELFF